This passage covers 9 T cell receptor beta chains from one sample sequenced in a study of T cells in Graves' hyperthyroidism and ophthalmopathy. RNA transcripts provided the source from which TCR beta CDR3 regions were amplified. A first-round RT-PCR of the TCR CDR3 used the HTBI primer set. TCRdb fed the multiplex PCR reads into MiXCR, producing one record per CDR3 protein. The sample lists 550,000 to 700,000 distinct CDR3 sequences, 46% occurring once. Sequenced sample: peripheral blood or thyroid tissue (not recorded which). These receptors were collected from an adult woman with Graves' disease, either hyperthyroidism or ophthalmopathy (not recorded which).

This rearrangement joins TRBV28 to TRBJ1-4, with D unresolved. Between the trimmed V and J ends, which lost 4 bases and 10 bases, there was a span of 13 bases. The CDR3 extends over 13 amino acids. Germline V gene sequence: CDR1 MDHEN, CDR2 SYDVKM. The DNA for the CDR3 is TGTGCCAGCAGTTCTCCAGGCCGGGGAAAACTGTTTTTT. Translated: CASSSPGRGKLFF.

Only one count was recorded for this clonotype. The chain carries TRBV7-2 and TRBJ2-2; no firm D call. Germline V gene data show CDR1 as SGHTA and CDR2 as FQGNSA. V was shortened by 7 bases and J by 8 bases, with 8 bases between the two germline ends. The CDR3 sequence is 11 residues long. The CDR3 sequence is CASTEVGELFF. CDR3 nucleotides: TGTGCCAGCACCGAGGTGGGGGAGCTGTTTTTT.

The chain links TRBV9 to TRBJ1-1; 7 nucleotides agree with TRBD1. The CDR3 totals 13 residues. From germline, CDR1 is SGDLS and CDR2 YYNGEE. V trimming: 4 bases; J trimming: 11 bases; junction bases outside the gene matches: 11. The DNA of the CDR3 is TGTGCCAGCAGCTTCAGGGGGAGGGACGAGGCTTTCTTT. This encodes CASSFRGRDEAFF.

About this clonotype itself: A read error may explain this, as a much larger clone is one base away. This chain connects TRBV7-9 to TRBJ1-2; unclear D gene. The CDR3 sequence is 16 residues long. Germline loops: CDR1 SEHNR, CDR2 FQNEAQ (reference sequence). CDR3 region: CASSSGGGNLNYGDTF. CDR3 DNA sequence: TGTGCCAGCAGCTCAGGAGGAGGGAACCTTAACTATGGCGACACCTTC.

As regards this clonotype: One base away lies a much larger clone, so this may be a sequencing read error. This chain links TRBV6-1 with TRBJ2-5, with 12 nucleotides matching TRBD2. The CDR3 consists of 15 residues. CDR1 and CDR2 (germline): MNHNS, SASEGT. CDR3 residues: CASSPGLAGLKTQCF. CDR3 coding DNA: TGTGCCAGCAGTCCAGGACTAGCGGGACTAAAGACCCAGTGCTTC.

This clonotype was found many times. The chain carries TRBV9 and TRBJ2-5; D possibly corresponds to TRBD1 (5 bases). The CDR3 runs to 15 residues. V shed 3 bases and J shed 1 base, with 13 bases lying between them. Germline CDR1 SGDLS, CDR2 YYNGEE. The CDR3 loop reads CASSGQGTTQETQYF. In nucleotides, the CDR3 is TGTGCCAGCAGCGGCCAGGGCACAACCCAAGAGACCCAGTACTTC. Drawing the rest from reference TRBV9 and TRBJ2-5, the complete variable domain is DSGVTQTPKHLITATGQRVTLRCSPRSGDLSVYWYQQSLDQGLQFLIQYYNGEERAKGNILERFSAQQFPDLHSELNLSSLELGDSALYFCASSGQGTTQETQYFGPGTRLLVL.

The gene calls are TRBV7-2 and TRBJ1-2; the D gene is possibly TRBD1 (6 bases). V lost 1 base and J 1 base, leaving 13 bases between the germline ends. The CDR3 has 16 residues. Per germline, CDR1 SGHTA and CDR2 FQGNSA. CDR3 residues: CASSLVFGGLNYGYTF. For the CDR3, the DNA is TGTGCCAGCAGCTTAGTCTTCGGGGGCCTTAACTATGGCTACACCTTC. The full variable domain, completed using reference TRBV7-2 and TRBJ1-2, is GAGVSQSPSNKVTEKGKDVELRCDPISGHTALYWYRQSLGQGLEFLIYFQGNSAPDKSGLPSDRFSAERTGGSVSTLTIQRTQQEDSAVYLCASSLVFGGLNYGYTFGSGTRLTVV.

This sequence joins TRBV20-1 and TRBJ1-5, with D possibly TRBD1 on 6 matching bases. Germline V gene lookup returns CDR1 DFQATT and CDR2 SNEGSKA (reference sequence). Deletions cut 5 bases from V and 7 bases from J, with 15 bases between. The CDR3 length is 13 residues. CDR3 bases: TGCAGTGCTGAACAGGGTATTTTCCAGCCCCAGCATTTT. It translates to CSAEQGIFQPQHF.

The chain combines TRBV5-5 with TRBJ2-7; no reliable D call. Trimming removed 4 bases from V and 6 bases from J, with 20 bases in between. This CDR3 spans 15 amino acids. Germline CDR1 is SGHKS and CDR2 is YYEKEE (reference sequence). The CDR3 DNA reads TGTGCCAGCAGCCGAACGCAGGTCAAAGGGATCGAGCAGTACTTC. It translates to CASSRTQVKGIEQYF.